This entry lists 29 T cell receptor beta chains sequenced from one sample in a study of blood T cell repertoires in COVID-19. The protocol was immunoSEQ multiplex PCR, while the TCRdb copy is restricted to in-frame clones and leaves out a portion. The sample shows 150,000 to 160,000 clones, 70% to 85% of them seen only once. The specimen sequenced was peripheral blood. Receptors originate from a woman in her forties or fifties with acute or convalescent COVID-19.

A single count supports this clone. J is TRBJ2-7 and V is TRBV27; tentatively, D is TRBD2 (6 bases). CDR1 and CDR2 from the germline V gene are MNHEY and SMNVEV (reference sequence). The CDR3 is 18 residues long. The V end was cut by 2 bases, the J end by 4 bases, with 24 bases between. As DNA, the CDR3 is TGTGCCAGCAGTTTACGGGGGAGGTCATCCCTCACCCGATACGAGCAGTACTTC. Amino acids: CASSLRGRSSLTRYEQYF.

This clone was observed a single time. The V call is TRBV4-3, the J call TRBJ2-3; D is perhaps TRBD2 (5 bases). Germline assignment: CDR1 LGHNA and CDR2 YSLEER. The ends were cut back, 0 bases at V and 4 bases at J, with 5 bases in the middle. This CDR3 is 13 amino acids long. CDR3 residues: CASSQELADTQYF. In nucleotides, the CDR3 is TGCGCCAGCAGCCAAGAACTAGCAGATACGCAGTATTTT.

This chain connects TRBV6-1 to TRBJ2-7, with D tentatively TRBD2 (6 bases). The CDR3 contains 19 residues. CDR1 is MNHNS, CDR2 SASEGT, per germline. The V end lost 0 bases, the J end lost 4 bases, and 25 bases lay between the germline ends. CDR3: CASSEARLSRTGLGYEQYF. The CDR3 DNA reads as TGTGCCAGCAGTGAAGCGAGACTCTCTCGAACGGGACTCGGATACGAGCAGTACTTC.

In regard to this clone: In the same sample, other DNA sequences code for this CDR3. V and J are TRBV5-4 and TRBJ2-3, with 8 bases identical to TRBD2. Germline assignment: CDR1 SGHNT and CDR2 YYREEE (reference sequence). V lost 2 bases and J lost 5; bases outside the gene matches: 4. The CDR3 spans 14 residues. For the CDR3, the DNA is TGTGCCAGCAGCTTAGCGGGGGTGGGAGATACGCAGTATTTT. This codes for CASSLAGVGDTQYF.

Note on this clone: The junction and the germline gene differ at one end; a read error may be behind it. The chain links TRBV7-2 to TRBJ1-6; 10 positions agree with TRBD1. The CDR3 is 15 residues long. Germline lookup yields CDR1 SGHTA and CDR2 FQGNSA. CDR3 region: CASSRQGAYNSPLHF. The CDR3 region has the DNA TGTGCCAGCAGCAGACAGGGGGCCTACAATTCACCCCTCCACTTT.

The CDR3 nucleotides are TGTGCCAGCAGAACCGGACTAGCGGGAGTCTACGAGCAGTACTTC. Residues: CASRTGLAGVYEQYF. The V and J genes are TRBV6-5 and TRBJ2-7; TRBD2 matches 13 bases. Trimming took 6 bases from V and 3 from J; bases not matched to a gene: 5. CDR3 length: 15 amino acids. The germline gives CDR1 MNHEY, CDR2 SVGAGI.

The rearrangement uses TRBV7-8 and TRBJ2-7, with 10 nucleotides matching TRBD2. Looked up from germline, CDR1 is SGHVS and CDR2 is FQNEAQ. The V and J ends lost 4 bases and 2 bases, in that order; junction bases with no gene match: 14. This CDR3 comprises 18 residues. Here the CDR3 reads CASSSSLTGLAVTYEQYF. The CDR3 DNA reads TGTGCCAGCAGCTCGAGCCTCACTGGACTAGCGGTAACCTACGAGCAGTACTTC.

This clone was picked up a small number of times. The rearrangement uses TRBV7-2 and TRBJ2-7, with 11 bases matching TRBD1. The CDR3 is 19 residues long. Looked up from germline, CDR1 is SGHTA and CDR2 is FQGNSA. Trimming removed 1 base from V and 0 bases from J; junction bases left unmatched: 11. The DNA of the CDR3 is TGTGCCAGCAGCTTAGGTTATGGGGCCGGGACAGGGGGCTCCTACGAGCAGTACTTC. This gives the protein CASSLGYGAGTGGSYEQYF. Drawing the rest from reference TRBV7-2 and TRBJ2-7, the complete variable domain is GAGVSQSPSNKVTEKGKDVELRCDPISGHTALYWYRQSLGQGLEFLIYFQGNSAPDKSGLPSDRFSAERTGGSVSTLTIQRTQQEDSAVYLCASSLGYGAGTGGSYEQYFGPGTRLTVT.

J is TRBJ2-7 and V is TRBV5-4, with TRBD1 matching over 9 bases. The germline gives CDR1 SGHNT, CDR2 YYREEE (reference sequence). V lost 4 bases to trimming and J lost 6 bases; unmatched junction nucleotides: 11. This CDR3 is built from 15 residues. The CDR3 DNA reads TGTGCCAGCAGCGGGGGGGCACAGGGGGCCTCCGAGCAGTACTTC. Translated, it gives CASSGGAQGASEQYF.

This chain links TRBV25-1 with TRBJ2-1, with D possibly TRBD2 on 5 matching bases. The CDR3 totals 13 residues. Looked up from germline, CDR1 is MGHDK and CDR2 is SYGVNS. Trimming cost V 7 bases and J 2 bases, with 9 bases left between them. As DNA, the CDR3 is TGTGCCAGCAAGAGCGGAACCTACAATGAGCAGTTCTTC. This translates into CASKSGTYNEQFF. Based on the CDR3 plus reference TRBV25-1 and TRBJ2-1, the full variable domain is EADIYQTPRYLVIGTGKKITLECSQTMGHDKMYWYQQDPGMELHLIHYSYGVNSTEKGDLSSESTVSRIRTEHFPLTLESARPSHTSQYLCASKSGTYNEQFFGPGTRLTVL.

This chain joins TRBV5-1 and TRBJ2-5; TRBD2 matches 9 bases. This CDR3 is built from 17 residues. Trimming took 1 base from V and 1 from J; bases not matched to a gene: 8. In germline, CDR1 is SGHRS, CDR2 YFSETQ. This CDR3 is CASSLFPSGLAQETQYF. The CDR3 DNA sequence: TGCGCCAGCAGCTTGTTTCCTTCGGGACTAGCCCAAGAGACCCAGTACTTC.

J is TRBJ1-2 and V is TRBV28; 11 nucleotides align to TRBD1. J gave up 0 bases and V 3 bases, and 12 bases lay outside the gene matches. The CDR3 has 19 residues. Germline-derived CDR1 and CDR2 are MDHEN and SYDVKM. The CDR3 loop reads CASSFIFRDRGLANYGYTF. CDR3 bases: TGTGCCAGCAGTTTTATTTTCCGGGACAGGGGGTTAGCTAACTATGGCTACACCTTC.

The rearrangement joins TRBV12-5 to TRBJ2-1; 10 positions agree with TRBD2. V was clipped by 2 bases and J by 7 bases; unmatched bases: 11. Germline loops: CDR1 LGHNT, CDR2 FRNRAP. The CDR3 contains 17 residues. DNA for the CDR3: TGTGCTAGTGGTTTGATCCCCACTAGCGGGGACGGGAATGAGCAGTTCTTC. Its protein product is CASGLIPTSGDGNEQFF.

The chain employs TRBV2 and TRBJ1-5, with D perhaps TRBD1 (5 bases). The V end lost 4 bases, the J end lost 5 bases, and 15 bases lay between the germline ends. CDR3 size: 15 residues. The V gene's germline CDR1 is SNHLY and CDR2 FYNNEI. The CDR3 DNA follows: TGTGCCAGCAGTGGTTCGGGGGGAAGAGATCAGCCCCAGCATTTT. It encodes CASSGSGGRDQPQHF.

The CDR3 DNA follows: TGTGCCAGCAGTGACGGCGCGGGTAGCGGGGGATACGAGCAGTACTTC. Translating it yields CASSDGAGSGGYEQYF. The gene calls are TRBV6-1 and TRBJ2-7, with TRBD2 identical over 9 bases. There are 16 residues in the CDR3. Looked up from germline, CDR1 is MNHNS and CDR2 is SASEGT. J gave up 4 bases and V 3 bases, and 10 bases lay outside the gene matches.

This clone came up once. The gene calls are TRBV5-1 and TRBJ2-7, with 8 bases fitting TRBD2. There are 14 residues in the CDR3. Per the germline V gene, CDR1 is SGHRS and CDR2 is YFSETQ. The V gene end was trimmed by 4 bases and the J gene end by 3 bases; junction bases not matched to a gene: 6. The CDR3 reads CASSTGLAVYEQYF. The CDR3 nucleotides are TGCGCCAGCAGCACCGGACTAGCTGTCTACGAGCAGTACTTC.

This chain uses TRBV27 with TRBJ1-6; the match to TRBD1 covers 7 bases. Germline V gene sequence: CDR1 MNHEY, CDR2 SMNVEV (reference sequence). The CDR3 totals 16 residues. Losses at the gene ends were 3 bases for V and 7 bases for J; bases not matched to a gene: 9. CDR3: CASSFDRRTGNSPLHF. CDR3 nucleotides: TGTGCCAGCAGTTTTGATAGAAGGACAGGAAATTCACCCCTCCACTTT.

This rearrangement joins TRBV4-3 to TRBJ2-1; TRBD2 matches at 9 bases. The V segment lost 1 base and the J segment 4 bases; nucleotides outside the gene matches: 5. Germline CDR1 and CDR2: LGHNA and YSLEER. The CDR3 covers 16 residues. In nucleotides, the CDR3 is TGCGCCAGCAGCCAAGTCGGCGGGGGGGCTTACAATGAGCAGTTCTTC. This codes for CASSQVGGGAYNEQFF.

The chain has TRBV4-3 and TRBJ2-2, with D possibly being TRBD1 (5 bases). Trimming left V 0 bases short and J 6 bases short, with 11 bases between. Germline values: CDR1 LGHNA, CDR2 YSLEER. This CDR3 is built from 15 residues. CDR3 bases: TGCGCCAGCAGCCAAGATGGGCTAGGGGCCGGGGAGCTGTTTTTT. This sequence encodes CASSQDGLGAGELFF.

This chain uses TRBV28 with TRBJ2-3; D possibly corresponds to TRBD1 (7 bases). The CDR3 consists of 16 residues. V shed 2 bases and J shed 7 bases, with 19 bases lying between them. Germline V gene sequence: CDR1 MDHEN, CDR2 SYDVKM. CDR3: CASSLVSGGGANTQYF. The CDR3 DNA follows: TGTGCCAGCAGTTTAGTTAGCGGAGGGGGCGCAAATACGCAGTATTTT.

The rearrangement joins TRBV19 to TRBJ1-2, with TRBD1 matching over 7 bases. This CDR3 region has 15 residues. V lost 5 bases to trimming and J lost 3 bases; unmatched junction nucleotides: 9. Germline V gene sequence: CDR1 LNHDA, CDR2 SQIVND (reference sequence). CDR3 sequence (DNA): TGTGCCAGTAGTCTCACGGGGACAGTAGACTATGGCTACACCTTC. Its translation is CASSLTGTVDYGYTF.

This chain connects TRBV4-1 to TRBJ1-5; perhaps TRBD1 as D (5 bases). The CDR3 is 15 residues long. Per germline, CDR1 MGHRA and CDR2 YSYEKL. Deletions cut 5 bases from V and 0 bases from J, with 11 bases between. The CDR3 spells CASSDRDSSNQPQHF. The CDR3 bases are TGCGCCAGCAGCGACCGGGACTCTAGCAATCAGCCCCAGCATTTT.

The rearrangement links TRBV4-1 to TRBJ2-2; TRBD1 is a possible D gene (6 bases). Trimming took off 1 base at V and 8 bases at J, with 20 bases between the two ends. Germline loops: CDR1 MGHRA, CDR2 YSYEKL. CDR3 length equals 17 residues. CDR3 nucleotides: TGCGCCAGCAGCCAAGGGGGGCGAGTACAGGGTGCAGGGGAGCTGTTTTTT. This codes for CASSQGGRVQGAGELFF.

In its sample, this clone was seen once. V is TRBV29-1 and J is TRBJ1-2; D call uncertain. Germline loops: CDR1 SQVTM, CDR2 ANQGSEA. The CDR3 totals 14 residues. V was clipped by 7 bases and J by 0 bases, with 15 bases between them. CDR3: CSALGSDTNYGYTF. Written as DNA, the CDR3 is TGCAGCGCTCTAGGCAGTGATACTAACTATGGCTACACCTTC.

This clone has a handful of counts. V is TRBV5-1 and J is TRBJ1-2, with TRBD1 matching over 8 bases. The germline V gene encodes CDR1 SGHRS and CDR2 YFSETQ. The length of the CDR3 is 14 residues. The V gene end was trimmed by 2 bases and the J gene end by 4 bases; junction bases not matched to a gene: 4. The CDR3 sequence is CASSFGQGGYGYTF. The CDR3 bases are TGCGCCAGCAGCTTTGGACAGGGCGGCTATGGCTACACCTTC.

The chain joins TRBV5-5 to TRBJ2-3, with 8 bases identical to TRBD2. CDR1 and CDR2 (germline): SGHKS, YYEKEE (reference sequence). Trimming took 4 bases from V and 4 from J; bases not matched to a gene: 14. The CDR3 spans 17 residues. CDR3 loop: CASSPFARGTSSDTQYF. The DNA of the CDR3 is TGTGCCAGCAGCCCCTTCGCCCGCGGGACTAGTTCAGATACGCAGTATTTT.

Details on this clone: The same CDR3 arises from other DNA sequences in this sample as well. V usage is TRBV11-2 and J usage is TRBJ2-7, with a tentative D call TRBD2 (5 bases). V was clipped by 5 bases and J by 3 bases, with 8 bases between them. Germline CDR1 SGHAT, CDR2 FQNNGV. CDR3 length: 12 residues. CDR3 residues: CASSRGFYEQYF. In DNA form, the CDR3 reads TGTGCCAGCAGCCGGGGATTCTACGAGCAGTACTTC.

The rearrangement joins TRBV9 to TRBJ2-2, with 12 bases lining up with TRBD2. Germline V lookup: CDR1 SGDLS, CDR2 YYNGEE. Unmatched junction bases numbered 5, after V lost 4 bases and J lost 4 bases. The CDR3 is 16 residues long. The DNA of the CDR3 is TGTGCCAGCAGCCCTCGGACTAGCGGGACCACCGGGGAGCTGTTTTTT. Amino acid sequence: CASSPRTSGTTGELFF.

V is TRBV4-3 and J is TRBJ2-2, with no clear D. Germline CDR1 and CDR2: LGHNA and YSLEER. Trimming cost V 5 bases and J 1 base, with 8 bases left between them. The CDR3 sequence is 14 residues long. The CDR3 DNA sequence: TGCGCCAGCAGCAACGACTTGAACACCGGGGAGCTGTTTTTT. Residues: CASSNDLNTGELFF.